This is a list of T cell receptor beta chains from one sample in a study of T cells in Graves' hyperthyroidism and ophthalmopathy. MiXCR, applied by TCRdb to the multiplex PCR reads, yields one record per CDR3 protein. The table includes around 600,000 distinct CDR3 sequences, just under 45% detected once. Sequenced input: peripheral blood or thyroid tissue (not recorded which). These receptors were taken from an adult man with Graves' disease, either hyperthyroidism or ophthalmopathy (not recorded which). Both conserved end residues are part of each CDR3. D genes are given only for firm matches. Clone size is given for some rows only: seen once, a few or many times, or a class if the clone is expanded.

V gene	clone size	J gene	D gene	CDR3 DNA	CDR3 protein
TRBV2	-	TRBJ2-7	-	TGTGCCAGCACCCTAGTCCCTCGGGGAAGTAGGGGAAGCGAGCAGTACTTC	CASTLVPRGSRGSEQYF
TRBV10-2	once	TRBJ1-1	-	TGCGCCAGCAGGGGTCTAGGTGAGAACACTGAAGCTTTCTTT	CASRGLGENTEAFF
TRBV24-1	many	TRBJ2-7	-	TGTGCCACCAGTTCCGGCGGTCCCTCCTACGAGCAGTACTTC	CATSSGGPSYEQYF
TRBV7-9	-	TRBJ2-1	-	TGTGCCAGCAGCTTAGTAGGGGGAAGGAATGAGCAGTTCTTC	CASSLVGGRNEQFF
TRBV7-9	many	TRBJ2-7	TRBD1	TGTGCCAGCAGCTTATCCGGGACAGCCTACGAGCAGTACTTC	CASSLSGTAYEQYF
TRBV19	few	TRBJ2-6	-	TGTGCCAGCACCAAGGGAGTGGGGGCTGGGGCCAACGTCCTGACTTTC	CASTKGVGAGANVLTF
TRBV20-1	many	TRBJ2-7	TRBD1	TGCAGTGCTAAGGACAGGGACCTCGGCGAGCAGTACTTC	CSAKDRDLGEQYF
TRBV11-2	many	TRBJ1-4	-	TGTGCCAGCAGCTTAGGGGCAGCTAAGGAGGAAAAACTGTTTTTT	CASSLGAAKEEKLFF
TRBV12-3/TRBV12-4	few	TRBJ2-7	TRBD2	TGTGCCAGCAGTTTCAGGAGCGGGGGGGCTAACGAGCAGTACTTC	CASSFRSGGANEQYF
TRBV10-2	-	TRBJ2-5	-	TGCGCCAGCAGTTTTCGCTTCCATGCAGGGGCTCGCCAAGAGACCCAGTACTTC	CASSFRFHAGARQETQYF
TRBV5-1	-	TRBJ1-3	-	TGCGCCAGCAGCCCCGCGGGAGGAAACACCATATATTTT	CASSPAGGNTIYF
TRBV7-6	many	TRBJ2-7	-	TGTGCCAGCGGGGGGCCCCCTACCTACGAGCAGTACTTC	CASGGPPTYEQYF
TRBV5-1	-	TRBJ2-7	TRBD1	TGCGCCAGCAGCTTGGGGACAGGGGGTTCCCACGAGCAGTACTTC	CASSLGTGGSHEQYF
TRBV15	-	TRBJ1-6	-	TGTGCCACCAGCAGCGTTGTACAGGGTGAATCACCCCTCCACTTT	CATSSVVQGESPLHF
TRBV20-1	-	TRBJ1-1	-	TGCGGTGCTAGAGATGGTAAGACTGAAGCTTTCTTT	CGARDGKTEAFF
TRBV20-1	few	TRBJ2-7	-	TGCAGTGCTTGGGGGACAAGAGGGTCTGGGGTGTACTTC	CSAWGTRGSGVYF
TRBV20-1	once	TRBJ1-5	TRBD1	TGCAGTGCTAAGGGACAGGGGAACAATCAGCCCCAGCATTTT	CSAKGQGNNQPQHF
TRBV10-3	-	TRBJ2-7	-	TGTGCCAGCAGTGTAGGCAGGGGTCCCCCCTACGAGCAGTACTTC	CASSVGRGPPYEQYF
TRBV11-2	-	TRBJ1-1	TRBD1	TGTGCCAGCAGCCCTGACAGGGGGGAGGACACTGAAGCTTTCTTT	CASSPDRGEDTEAFF
TRBV2	-	TRBJ2-7	TRBD2	TGTGCCAGCATCTCCAATACAGGACTAGTAGGAAGCGAGCAGTACTTC	CASISNTGLVGSEQYF
TRBV7-9	few	TRBJ1-2	-	TGTGCCAGCAGCTTATTTGCAGGGAGCGGATTTAACTATGGCTACACCTTC	CASSLFAGSGFNYGYTF
TRBV19	once	TRBJ1-6	-	TGTGCCAGTAGTATGGCGCAGGGCTCACCCCTCCACTTT	CASSMAQGSPLHF
TRBV12-3/TRBV12-4	-	TRBJ1-4	TRBD1	TGTGCCAGCAGTTTCAGACAGGGGGATGAAAAACTGTTTTTT	CASSFRQGDEKLFF
TRBV10-3	many	TRBJ1-6	TRBD1	TGTGCCATCAGTGAACGACAGGGTGGGAATTCACCCCTCCACTTT	CAISERQGGNSPLHF
TRBV19	-	TRBJ1-3	-	TGTGCCAGTAGTATCCCAGAGGGGGGGTTCCTCCCTGGAAACACCATATATTTT	CASSIPEGGFLPGNTIYF
TRBV25-1	few	TRBJ1-4	-	TGTGCCAGCAAGGAACCCGGCACAACTAATGAAAAACTGTTTTTT	CASKEPGTTNEKLFF
TRBV4-1	-	TRBJ1-5	-	TGCGCCAGCAGCCAAGATGGGGGTCCGCGGCATCAGCCCCAGCATTTT	CASSQDGGPRHQPQHF
TRBV12-3/TRBV12-4	-	TRBJ1-6	-	TGTGCCAGCAGGAAAAACCGGGTCTCGACGGGGGTAATCTCACCCCTCCACTTT	CASRKNRVSTGVISPLHF
TRBV7-9	-	TRBJ1-6	TRBD1	TGTGCCAGCAGCTCGCACGATCTACAGGGGACCCGGTATAATTCACCCCTCCACTTT	CASSSHDLQGTRYNSPLHF
TRBV16	-	TRBJ1-2	-	TGTGCCAGCAGCCAATGGGTGAACTATGGCTACACCTTC	CASSQWVNYGYTF
TRBV29-1	-	TRBJ1-6	-	TGCAGCTTCGGACAGACCTATAATTCACCCCTCCACTTT	CSFGQTYNSPLHF
TRBV2	many	TRBJ1-5	-	TGTGCCAGCAGTGTGGGCCGGGGTAGCAATCAGCCCCAGCATTTT	CASSVGRGSNQPQHF
TRBV25-1	-	TRBJ2-7	-	TGTGCCAGCAGTGAAAGGAGGGGGAACGACGAGCAGTACTTC	CASSERRGNDEQYF
TRBV24-1	many	TRBJ1-2	-	TGTGCCACCAGTGATTTTGGGTTTGACTATGGCTACACCTTC	CATSDFGFDYGYTF
TRBV12-3/TRBV12-4	-	TRBJ1-2	-	TGTGCCAGCAGTGAAGCCGGCGGGCAGAGCTATGGCTACACCTTC	CASSEAGGQSYGYTF
TRBV7-2	many	TRBJ1-2	TRBD1	TGTGCCAGCAGCTTCGGGACAGAAGCTAACTATGGCTACACCTTC	CASSFGTEANYGYTF
TRBV10-3	-	TRBJ1-5	-	TGTGCCACTCGGACCCTGGGCAATCAGCCCCAGCATTTT	CATRTLGNQPQHF
TRBV7-3	many	TRBJ1-1	-	TGTGCCAGCAGCTCACAGGGACCGAACACTGAAGCTTTCTTT	CASSSQGPNTEAFF
TRBV25-1	-	TRBJ2-5	-	TGTGCCAGCAGTGACTCTCTCGGTGTCAGCGACCAAGAGACCCAGTACTTC	CASSDSLGVSDQETQYF
TRBV7-2	-	TRBJ2-6	-	TGTGCCAGCAGCTTAGAGGGGGGGTTCGGGGACAACGTCCTGACTTTC	CASSLEGGFGDNVLTF
TRBV7-6	-	TRBJ2-1	TRBD2	TGTGCCAGCAGCGGATCCGGGACTAGGGCCTTCAATGAGCAGTTCTTC	CASSGSGTRAFNEQFF
TRBV7-8	-	TRBJ1-6	-	TGTGCCAGCAGCGCCCTCGCTCAGGGGAAGAGGGATTCACCCCTCCACTTT	CASSALAQGKRDSPLHF
TRBV20-1	few	TRBJ1-2	-	TGCAGTGCTAGAGATTACCGAGCGTATGGCTACACCTTC	CSARDYRAYGYTF
TRBV7-9	-	TRBJ2-7	-	TGTGCCAGCCCTTCCCCTTCGGGCGAGCAGTACTTC	CASPSPSGEQYF